This T cell receptor beta chain is drawn from a study of Graves' ophthalmopathy and Graves' hyperthyroidism. Whole-study findings and limits: Predictions made by the model for ophthalmopathy progression reached 70.59% sensitivity and 72% to 85% specificity.

This CDR3 spans 15 amino acids. Trimming pared 1 base from V and 4 bases from J, leaving 10 bases between. Germline V gene sequence: CDR1 MNHEY, CDR2 SMNVEV (reference sequence). This clonotype appeared many times. Its matching antigen is unknown. The authors amplified TCR beta CDR3 regions from RNA transcripts. RT-PCR in the first round used HTBI primers; a second-round multiplex PCR followed. MiXCR, applied by TCRdb to the multiplex PCR reads, yields one record per CDR3 protein. Seen here are 300,000 to 450,000 distinct CDR3 sequences, about a sixth observed once, and the top ten hold 2.4%. The J gene is TRBJ2-2, the V gene TRBV27; D may be TRBD1 or TRBD2 (5 bases each). Sequences were obtained from peripheral blood. This receptor was obtained from an adult woman with stable Graves' hyperthyroidism. The chain's CDR3 is CASSLFGASTGELFF. CDR3 coding DNA: TGTGCCAGCAGTTTATTCGGGGCGAGCACCGGGGAGCTGTTTTTT.